Below, 31 T cell receptor beta chains from the same sample are listed, as sequenced in a study of monozygotic twins with cystic fibrosis. Profiling relied on immunoSEQ multiplex PCR, and the TCRdb table lists in-frame clones only, not all of them. The sample has roughly 28,000 clones; around four fifths are singletons. Material: blood. These TCRs come from a girl aged 2 to 9 with cystic fibrosis.

This rearrangement joins TRBV5-4 to TRBJ2-1, with D possibly being TRBD2 (6 bases). Germline lookup yields CDR1 SGHNT and CDR2 YYREEE (reference sequence). V was clipped by 5 bases and J by 3 bases, with 18 bases between them. This CDR3 has 16 residues. This CDR3 is CASRTDVGRDYNEQFF. CDR3 bases: TGTGCCAGCAGGACAGACGTCGGGAGAGACTACAATGAGCAGTTCTTC.

This rearrangement joins TRBV15 to TRBJ1-2; D is perhaps TRBD1 (6 bases). Germline V gene lookup returns CDR1 LNHNV and CDR2 YYDKDF (reference sequence). Deletions cut 3 bases from V and 3 bases from J, with 11 bases between. This CDR3 contains 14 residues. CDR3 region: CATSRRGGDYGYTF. CDR3 nucleotides: TGTGCCACCAGCAGGAGGGGGGGCGACTATGGCTACACCTTC.

V gene TRBV5-1 combines with J gene TRBJ2-7; 8 nucleotides line up with TRBD1. The V gene's germline CDR1 is SGHRS and CDR2 YFSETQ. There are 14 residues in the CDR3. V shed 0 bases and J 4 bases; nucleotides not matched to a gene: 3. For the CDR3, the DNA is TGCGCCAGCAGCTTGGGGGACAGGTCATACGAGCAGTACTTC. Amino acid sequence: CASSLGDRSYEQYF.

The chain has TRBV6-5 and TRBJ2-3, with D perhaps TRBD1 (6 bases). V shed 6 bases and J shed 2 bases, with 12 bases lying between them. The CDR3 sequence is 14 residues long. Looked up from germline, CDR1 is MNHEY and CDR2 is SVGAGI. For the CDR3, the DNA is TGTGCCAGCAGACGACAGGAGATCACAGATACGCAGTATTTT. Encoded protein: CASRRQEITDTQYF.

J is TRBJ1-2 and V is TRBV7-9; 8 bases map to TRBD1. Trimming took 5 bases from V and 4 from J; bases not matched to a gene: 9. CDR1 is SEHNR and CDR2 is FQNEAQ in the germline V gene (reference sequence). This CDR3 comprises 15 residues. CDR3 sequence reads: CASSPKTDRGYGYTF. The CDR3, as DNA: TGTGCCAGCAGCCCAAAGACCGACAGGGGCTATGGCTACACCTTC.

The chain has TRBV29-1 and TRBJ1-1; D possibly corresponds to TRBD1 (5 bases). The CDR3 is 11 residues long. CDR1 is SQVTM, CDR2 ANQGSEA, per germline. V dropped 6 bases and J dropped 7 bases, with 12 bases sitting between them. The CDR3 nucleotides are TGCAGCGTAATCCGGGACGTTGAAGCTTTCTTT. Residues: CSVIRDVEAFF. The complete variable domain, with remaining parts taken from reference TRBV29-1 and TRBJ1-1, reads SAVISQKPSRDICQRGTSLTIQCQVDSQVTMMFWYRQQPGQSLTLIATANQGSEATYESGFVIDKFPISRPNLTFSTLTVSNMSPEDSSIYLCSVIRDVEAFFGQGTRLTVV.

The chain links TRBV6-5 to TRBJ2-3, with D perhaps matching TRBD2 (6 bases). Trimming pared 4 bases from V and 7 bases from J, leaving 15 bases between. CDR3 length: 14 amino acids. The germline CDR1 and CDR2 sequences are MNHEY and SVGAGI. CDR3 in amino acids: CASSWDFSINTQYF. CDR3 DNA: TGTGCCAGCAGTTGGGACTTCTCCATAAATACGCAGTATTTT.

The chain has TRBV29-1 and TRBJ1-5, with 8 nucleotides matching TRBD1. The germline CDR1 and CDR2 sequences are SQVTM and ANQGSEA. The CDR3 contains 13 residues. Trimming cost V 6 bases and J 4 bases; bases outside gene matches: 5. CDR3 nucleotides: TGCAGCGTCAAGGGACAGGATAATCAGCCCCAGCATTTT. Its translation: CSVKGQDNQPQHF.

This chain joins TRBV28 and TRBJ2-1, with 9 bases that match TRBD2. CDR3 length: 14 residues. CDR1 is MDHEN, CDR2 SYDVKM, per germline. J was trimmed by 10 bases and V by 4 bases; bases with no gene match: 8. CDR3 DNA sequence: TGTGCCAGCAGTTCCCTGGGACTAGCAGGGGAGCAGTTCTTC. Amino acid sequence: CASSSLGLAGEQFF.

The rearrangement links TRBV7-6 to TRBJ2-3; 10 nucleotides agree with TRBD2. Germline V gives CDR1 SGHVS, CDR2 FNYEAQ. The junction had 12 bases not matched to a gene; V was cut back by 5 bases and J by 4 bases. The CDR3 loop spans 17 amino acids. The DNA of the CDR3 is TGTGCCAGCAGCCGTCTAGCGGGAGTTGGCACCTCAGATACGCAGTATTTT. Protein product: CASSRLAGVGTSDTQYF.

This chain's CDR3 is CASSLGLAGGGSYNEQFF. For the CDR3, the DNA is TGTGCCAGCAGCTTAGGACTAGCGGGAGGTGGCTCCTACAATGAGCAGTTCTTC. The rearrangement uses TRBV5-4 and TRBJ2-1; 14 bases agree with TRBD2. This CDR3 region has 18 residues. CDR1 is SGHNT, CDR2 YYREEE, per germline (reference sequence). V gave up 2 bases and J gave up 0 bases; unmatched junction bases: 4.

The rearrangement uses TRBV29-1 and TRBJ2-1, with 11 nucleotides matching TRBD2. The ends lost 5 bases at V and 7 bases at J; junction bases unmatched: 7. The CDR3 consists of 14 residues. From germline, CDR1 is SQVTM and CDR2 ANQGSEA. This CDR3 is CSVLAGGPRNEQFF. For the CDR3, the DNA is TGCAGCGTTTTAGCGGGAGGGCCTCGTAATGAGCAGTTCTTC.

The CDR3 DNA follows: TGTGCCAGCAGCCCGGGACAGTACACTGAAGCTTTCTTT. It specifies CASSPGQYTEAFF. The V gene is TRBV5-6, the J gene TRBJ1-1; TRBD1 matches at 7 bases. V lost 4 bases, J lost 3 bases, and 3 bases stayed unmatched. The CDR3 is made up of 13 amino acids. Germline CDR1 reads SGHDT; CDR2 reads YYEEEE.

The count of this clone is one. The rearrangement uses TRBV11-2 and TRBJ2-7, with 9 bases that match TRBD1. V lost 7 bases and J lost 3; bases outside the gene matches: 7. This CDR3 has 14 residues. CDR1 is SGHAT, CDR2 FQNNGV, per germline. The CDR3 loop reads CASTPGTGNYEQYF. The CDR3 DNA reads TGTGCCAGCACCCCCGGGACAGGGAACTACGAGCAGTACTTC.

The J gene is TRBJ1-5, the V gene TRBV2; D ambiguous. V dropped 6 bases and J dropped 5 bases, with 5 bases sitting between them. This CDR3 is built from 11 residues. Germline lookup yields CDR1 SNHLY and CDR2 FYNNEI. The CDR3 region has the DNA TGTGCCAGCAGGCAGGATCAGCCCCAGCATTTT. Protein sequence: CASRQDQPQHF.

This chain joins TRBV7-2 and TRBJ1-4; the match to TRBD1 covers 11 bases. The CDR3 sequence is 15 residues long. V was pared by 5 bases and J by 7 bases, with 6 bases of the junction left unmatched. The germline CDR1 and CDR2 sequences are SGHTA and FQGNSA. CDR3 nucleotide sequence: TGTGCCAGCAGCCTAAGGACAGGGGGCATTGAAAAACTGTTTTTT. The encoded protein is CASSLRTGGIEKLFF.

The CDR3 DNA follows: TGCGCCAGCAGTACAGGGTACAATCAGCCCCAGCATTTT. It yields the protein CASSTGYNQPQHF. The genes are TRBV10-1 and TRBJ1-5; possibly TRBD1 for D (6 bases). Germline V CDR1 and CDR2: WNHNN, SYGVQD (reference sequence). V was trimmed by 5 bases and J by 3 bases, leaving 8 bases between them. This CDR3 is built from 13 residues.

CDR3 in DNA: TGTGCCAGCAGCCGCGGAGCGCAAGAGACCCAGTACTTC. It is translated as CASSRGAQETQYF. The V call is TRBV7-9, the J call TRBJ2-5; D is uncertain. V lost 5 bases and J lost 2, with 9 bases in between. Germline CDR1 and CDR2: SEHNR and FQNEAQ (reference sequence). This CDR3 has 13 residues.

The J gene is TRBJ2-2, the V gene TRBV7-8; D remains ambiguous. The V and J ends lost 3 bases and 6 bases respectively, with 5 bases between them. Germline-derived CDR1 and CDR2 are SGHVS and FQNEAQ. The CDR3 consists of 12 residues. DNA of the CDR3: TGTGCCAGCAGCTTGGGCCCCGGGGAGCTGTTTTTT. It encodes CASSLGPGELFF.

J is TRBJ1-1 and V is TRBV4-1, with 7 nucleotides matching TRBD1. Per the germline V gene, CDR1 is MGHRA and CDR2 is YSYEKL. After removal of 3 bases from V and 5 bases from J, the junction contained 9 bases not matched to a gene. The CDR3 loop spans 15 amino acids. The CDR3 DNA follows: TGCGCCAGCAGCCACCTAACAGGGGTCACGACTGAAGCTTTCTTT. This codes for CASSHLTGVTTEAFF.

This clone was counted a single time. The genes are TRBV5-1 and TRBJ2-1, with 8 bases lining up with TRBD1. CDR3 length: 17 residues. Germline CDR1 reads SGHRS; CDR2 reads YFSETQ. The V gene end was trimmed by 0 bases and the J gene end by 0 bases; junction bases not matched to a gene: 5. The CDR3 is CASSLARDRSSYNEQFF. The CDR3 DNA reads TGCGCCAGCAGCTTGGCCCGGGACAGGAGCTCCTACAATGAGCAGTTCTTC.

The chain combines TRBV19 with TRBJ2-5; 7 bases fit TRBD2. CDR1 LNHDA and CDR2 SQIVND come from the germline V gene (reference sequence). The CDR3 is made up of 15 amino acids. V lost 1 base and J lost 3; bases outside the gene matches: 5. DNA of the CDR3: TGTGCCAGTAGTATAGGGACCGGGACTAAAGAGACCCAGTACTTC. This gives the protein CASSIGTGTKETQYF.

The V call is TRBV7-9, the J call TRBJ2-5; D may be TRBD1 (6 bases). V lost 2 bases to trimming and J lost 5 bases, with 12 bases between them. Per germline, CDR1 SEHNR and CDR2 FQNEAQ (reference sequence). The CDR3 covers 14 residues. This CDR3 reads CASSLTGGKETQYF. The CDR3 nucleotides read TGTGCCAGCAGCTTAACTGGGGGCAAGGAGACCCAGTACTTC.

The V call is TRBV5-4, the J call TRBJ2-1, with a weak D call TRBD2 (6 bases). Germline V CDR1 and CDR2: SGHNT, YYREEE (reference sequence). The CDR3 length is 15 residues. V was cut by 5 bases and J by 2 bases, with 14 bases left in between. CDR3 protein: CASRPGGTTYNEQFF. The CDR3 DNA sequence: TGTGCCAGCAGACCTGGCGGGACCACCTACAATGAGCAGTTCTTC.

This clone was seen only a few times. This chain links TRBV6-1 with TRBJ1-6, with TRBD1 identical over 8 bases. The CDR3 extends over 14 amino acids. V trimming: 6 bases; J trimming: 6 bases; junction bases outside the gene matches: 4. From germline, CDR1 is MNHNS and CDR2 SASEGT. The CDR3 coding sequence is TGTGCCAGCAGGAGGACAGGGATTAATTCACCCCTCCACTTT. Encoded protein: CASRRTGINSPLHF.

The rearrangement links TRBV28 to TRBJ1-4; D may be TRBD1 (5 bases). The CDR3 has 14 residues. V was pared by 6 bases and J by 5 bases, with 13 bases between. From germline, CDR1 is MDHEN and CDR2 SYDVKM. This CDR3 is CASRTGGDNEKLFF. The CDR3, as DNA: TGTGCCAGCAGGACGGGAGGGGACAATGAAAAACTGTTTTTT.

The genes are TRBV4-1 and TRBJ1-5; D is uncertain. Germline V gives CDR1 MGHRA, CDR2 YSYEKL. Trimming pared 4 bases from V and 6 bases from J, leaving 13 bases between. The CDR3 sequence is 14 residues long. This CDR3 reads CASSRDPAGQPQHF. CDR3 nucleotide sequence: TGCGCCAGCAGCCGAGACCCAGCGGGTCAGCCCCAGCATTTT.

The rearrangement links TRBV2 to TRBJ1-1, with a possible D match to TRBD1 (5 bases). Trimming removed 3 bases at V and 4 bases at J, with 12 bases between. The CDR3 contains 14 residues. Germline CDR1 reads SNHLY; CDR2 reads FYNNEI. In DNA, the CDR3 is TGTGCCAGCAGTGATTTGGGAAGGGGCACTGAAGCTTTCTTT. Protein product: CASSDLGRGTEAFF.

The gene calls are TRBV27 and TRBJ1-2; no definite D call. Trimming took off 0 bases at V and 2 bases at J, with 10 bases between the two ends. The germline gives CDR1 MNHEY, CDR2 SMNVEV (reference sequence). The CDR3 sequence is 15 residues long. CDR3 coding DNA: TGTGCCAGCAGTTTATCAATGCACGGGAACTATGGCTACACCTTC. It specifies CASSLSMHGNYGYTF.

With regard to this clone: Germline is not matched at one junction end, which may reflect a read error. The chain uses TRBV19 and TRBJ1-1, with 12 bases matching TRBD1. In germline, CDR1 is LNHDA, CDR2 SQIVND (reference sequence). CDR3 length: 15 residues. The CDR3 coding sequence is TGTGCCAGTAGGATAGGGGACAGGGGGCCCACTGAAGCTTTCTTT. Protein: CASRIGDRGPTEAFF. Looking up the rest from reference TRBV19 and TRBJ1-1 gives the full variable domain: DGGITQSPKYLFRKEGQNVTLSCEQNLNHDAMYWYRQDPGQGLRLIYYSQIVNDFQKGDIAEGYSVSREKKESFPLTVTSAQKNPTAFYLCASRIGDRGPTEAFFGQGTRLTVV.

This rearrangement joins TRBV19 to TRBJ2-7; tentatively, D is TRBD2 (6 bases). Trimming took off 5 bases at V and 2 bases at J, with 10 bases between the two ends. CDR3 length equals 13 residues. Germline V gives CDR1 LNHDA, CDR2 SQIVND (reference sequence). CDR3 DNA: TGTGCCAGTAGTCCCCGACTAGCCTACGAGCAGTACTTC. This sequence encodes CASSPRLAYEQYF.